The source of this T cell receptor beta chain is a study of blood T cell repertoires in COVID-19. Profiling relied on immunoSEQ multiplex PCR, and the TCRdb table lists in-frame clones only, not all of them. The sample shows roughly 380,000 clones, around 85% of them seen only once. Germline CDR1 MNHEY, CDR2 SVGAGI. V was trimmed by 7 bases and J by 1 base, leaving 10 bases between them. The CDR3 has 13 residues. This clonotype originated in a woman younger than 35 with acute or convalescent COVID-19. The chain has TRBV6-5 and TRBJ1-1; D is undetermined. Sequencing was performed on peripheral blood. This CDR3 is CASTPRRNTEAFF. CDR3 nucleotide sequence: TGTGCCAGCACGCCCCGGAGGAACACTGAAGCTTTCTTT.